This TCR beta chain was sequenced for a study of control samples from healthy donors and cancer patients. Clones were read by immunoSEQ multiplex PCR, and TCRdb kept only the in-frame ones, dropping some. The sample carries approximately 70,000 clones, approximately 87% recorded once. The ends lost 3 bases at V and 8 bases at J; junction bases unmatched: 16. Germline V gene sequence: CDR1 MNHEY, CDR2 SMNVEV (reference sequence). The CDR3 extends over 17 amino acids. The chain recombines TRBV27 with TRBJ2-3; 8 bases agree with TRBD2. This clonotype was sampled from a man in his fifties or sixties in good health. The sample taken for sequencing was blood. CDR3 coding DNA: TGTGCCAGCAGTTTTCAAGTTGCACGGGGGGGCCGCGGTACGCAGTATTTT. Translating it yields CASSFQVARGGRGTQYF.